This is a list of T cell receptor beta chains from one sample in a study of shared clonotypes between healthy human individuals. Here immunoSEQ multiplex PCR was the method, and the copy in TCRdb shows in-frame clones only, minus some. The sample includes about 1 million clones, roughly 80% of them seen just once. Sequenced material: memory CD4+ T cells sorted from blood. The receptor source for this set is a man aged 18 to 30 in good health. CDR3s include the opening cysteine and the closing phenylalanine or tryptophan. The D gene is left open where the match is weak. Where a row states a size, it is once, few, many or the class of an expanded clone; other rows omit it.

TRBV20-1	-	TRBJ1-4	-	CSAFIREKLFF	TGCAGTGCCTTCATCCGGGAAAAACTGTTTTTT
TRBV30	-	TRBJ1-6	TRBD1	CACLGTENSPLHF	TGTGCCTGTCTGGGGACAGAGAATTCACCCCTCCACTTT
TRBV2	-	TRBJ2-5	TRBD2	CASSERGAETQYF	TGTGCCAGCAGTGAGCGGGGGGCGGAGACCCAGTACTTC
TRBV30	-	TRBJ1-4	-	CAWRPRGGSEKLFF	TGTGCCTGGAGACCCCGGGGGGGCAGTGAAAAACTGTTTTTT
TRBV5-1	-	TRBJ1-4	-	CASSGGQNNEKLFF	TGCGCCAGCAGCGGCGGACAGAATAATGAAAAACTGTTTTTT
TRBV27	-	TRBJ2-1	-	CASSFRTFPYNEQFF	TGTGCCAGCAGTTTTAGGACTTTTCCCTACAATGAGCAGTTCTTC
TRBV6-1	-	TRBJ2-4	-	CASSESQGGSGIQYF	TGTGCCAGCAGTGAATCACAGGGCGGGTCGGGCATTCAGTACTTC
TRBV4-3	-	TRBJ2-2	TRBD2	CASSQRAGGTGELFF	TGCGCCAGCAGCCAAAGAGCGGGGGGCACCGGGGAGCTGTTTTTT
TRBV6-1	-	TRBJ1-1	-	CASSPQMNTEAFF	TGTGCCAGCAGTCCGCAGATGAACACTGAAGCTTTCTTT
TRBV5-6	-	TRBJ2-7	-	CASSFRARGYEQYF	TGTGCCAGCAGCTTCAGGGCCAGGGGATACGAGCAGTACTTC
TRBV7-9	-	TRBJ2-7	-	CASSDLGVGRGDPYEQYF	TGTGCCAGCAGCGACCTTGGGGTGGGGCGGGGCGATCCTTACGAGCAGTACTTC
TRBV6-1	-	TRBJ2-7	-	CASSEGGRYEQYF	TGTGCCAGCAGTGAAGGAGGTCGGTACGAGCAGTACTTC
TRBV7-9	-	TRBJ1-1	-	CASTWGGTEAFF	TGTGCCAGCACGTGGGGGGGTACTGAAGCTTTCTTT
TRBV6-1	few	TRBJ2-1	-	CATHRTNNEQFF	TGTGCCACACACCGAACTAACAATGAGCAGTTCTTC
TRBV5-1	few	TRBJ2-1	-	CASSNNPAGSSYNEQFF	TGCGCCAGCAGCAACAATCCAGCGGGTAGCTCCTACAATGAGCAGTTCTTC
TRBV14	-	TRBJ2-1	TRBD1	CASSLLGTGPYNEQFF	TGTGCCAGCAGCCTTCTCGGGACAGGACCCTACAATGAGCAGTTCTTC
TRBV28	once	TRBJ2-3	-	CASFDSNTDTQYF	TGTGCCAGCTTCGACAGCAACACAGATACGCAGTATTTT
TRBV5-1	-	TRBJ2-7	-	CASSFQATDSEQYF	TGCGCCAGCAGCTTCCAGGCTACCGACAGCGAGCAGTACTTC
TRBV6-5	-	TRBJ2-6	-	CASARSGANVLTF	TGTGCCAGCGCGCGATCTGGGGCCAACGTCCTGACTTTC
TRBV7-9	-	TRBJ1-5	-	CASSLGDLSNQPQHF	TGTGCCAGCAGCTTAGGTGACCTTAGCAATCAGCCCCAGCATTTT
TRBV28	-	TRBJ1-4	TRBD1	CASSPGDRGEKLFF	TGTGCCAGCAGTCCGGGGGACAGAGGAGAAAAACTGTTTTTT
TRBV5-5	-	TRBJ2-2	TRBD1	CASSNLGQGRTGELFF	TGTGCCAGCAGCAACTTGGGACAGGGTAGGACCGGGGAGCTGTTTTTT
TRBV11-2	-	TRBJ1-5	-	CVRGKHSNQPQHF	TGTGTTAGGGGGAAACATAGCAATCAGCCCCAGCATTTT
TRBV5-6	many	TRBJ1-1	TRBD1	CASSLRTGENTEAFF	TGTGCCAGCAGCCTTAGGACAGGAGAGAACACTGAAGCTTTCTTT
TRBV5-1	-	TRBJ2-2	TRBD1	CASSLGWGQWATGELFF	TGCGCCAGCAGCTTGGGATGGGGACAGTGGGCCACCGGGGAGCTGTTTTTT
TRBV19	-	TRBJ2-1	-	CASSGNEQFF	TGTGCCAGTAGCGGCAATGAGCAGTTCTTC
TRBV6-4	-	TRBJ2-3	-	CASSEGLAADTQYF	TGTGCCAGCAGTGAGGGGCTAGCCGCAGATACGCAGTATTTT
TRBV27	-	TRBJ1-6	TRBD1	CASSLETGNSYNSPLHF	TGTGCCAGCAGTTTAGAGACAGGGAACTCCTATAATTCACCCCTCCACTTT
TRBV10-2	-	TRBJ2-5	TRBD2	CASSAQGLAEETQYF	TGCGCCAGCAGTGCCCAGGGACTAGCGGAAGAGACCCAGTACTTC
TRBV5-5	-	TRBJ2-2	-	CASTLVGELFF	TGTGCCAGCACTCTAGTCGGGGAGCTGTTTTTT
TRBV5-8	few	TRBJ2-3	TRBD2	CASSFETSGMVPDTQYF	TGTGCCAGCAGCTTTGAGACTAGCGGGATGGTCCCAGATACGCAGTATTTT